This TCR beta chain was observed in a study of vaccination and CD4 T cells after COVID-19. Across the study: Two Hispanic individuals were among six male and four female convalescent patients. Median time from second vaccine dose to sampling was over 55 days (14 to 241).

About this clonotype itself: The antigen is not known.

The time point denotes: late sampling 161 to 241 days after vaccination in a few convalescent patients. Germline CDR1 and CDR2: LNHDA and SQIVND (reference sequence). The CDR3 contains 13 residues. V lost 3 bases and J 0 bases, leaving 5 bases between the germline ends. Via MiXCR, TCRdb re-called the PCR reads, giving one row per CDR3 protein. The sample contains 25,000 to 30,000 distinct CDR3 sequences, 50% to 65% of which appear only once. General study points: 304 of 307 vaccine-specific clones from convalescent patients were spike mono-reactive.

The chain couples TRBV19 to TRBJ2-5; D uncertain. The sequenced sample was CD4+ T cells from blood, obtained about 7 months after SARS-CoV-2 vaccination. This TCR was recovered from a human donor who had recovered from COVID-19. CDR3 sequence: CASSMNNQETQYF. CDR3 nucleotides: TGTGCCAGTAGTATGAACAACCAAGAGACCCAGTACTTC.